These 26 T cell receptor beta chains were sequenced from one sample in a study of radiotherapy plus CTLA-4 blockade in lung cancer. TCRdb keeps only in-frame clones here, not all; method: immunoSEQ multiplex PCR. The sample contains some 80,000 clones, 60% to 85% of which appear only once. The sample was peripheral blood, taken from a patient treated with radiotherapy plus ipilimumab. These receptors were obtained from a human donor with non-small cell lung cancer whose response to radiotherapy plus ipilimumab could not be evaluated. Some clones in this sample may be carry-over from other donors' samples.

This clone appeared a single time. This chain connects TRBV5-1 to TRBJ1-1, with D hard to call. The CDR3 contains 16 residues. V lost 4 bases and J 0 bases, leaving 16 bases between the germline ends. The V gene's germline CDR1 is SGHRS and CDR2 YFSETQ. The CDR3 spells CASSPFLPEMNTEAFF. The CDR3 nucleotides are TGCGCCAGCAGCCCCTTTCTCCCGGAGATGAACACTGAAGCTTTCTTT.

J is TRBJ2-3 and V is TRBV7-3, with TRBD2 matching over 7 bases. In germline, CDR1 is SGHTA, CDR2 FQGTGA. This CDR3 contains 15 residues. The trim removed 4 bases at V and 4 bases at J, leaving 8 bases unmatched. The CDR3 sequence is CASSYLGGVPDTQYF. The CDR3 DNA reads as TGTGCCAGCAGCTATCTGGGGGGGGTCCCAGATACGCAGTATTTT. Supplemented by reference TRBV7-3 and TRBJ2-3, the full variable domain reads GAGVSQTPSNKVTEKGKYVELRCDPISGHTALYWYRQSLGQGPEFLIYFQGTGAADDSGLPNDRFFAVRPEGSVSTLKIQRTERGDSAVYLCASSYLGGVPDTQYFGPGTRLTVL.

CDR3 coding DNA: TGTGCCAGCTCACCACAGACAGGGGGTGCCTACAATGAGCAGTTCTTC. Encoded protein: CASSPQTGGAYNEQFF. The chain uses TRBV18 and TRBJ2-1; 9 positions agree with TRBD1. Germline-derived CDR1 and CDR2 are KGHSH and LQKENI. Unmatched junction bases numbered 3, after V lost 1 base and J lost 2 bases. The CDR3 consists of 16 residues. The full variable domain, its missing parts supplied by reference TRBV18 and TRBJ2-1, is NAGVMQNPRHLVRRRGQEARLRCSPMKGHSHVYWYRQLPEEGLKFMVYLQKENIIDESGMPKERFSAEFPKEGPSILRIQQVVRGDSAAYFCASSPQTGGAYNEQFFGPGTRLTVL.

The chain recombines TRBV7-9 with TRBJ2-3, with a weak D call TRBD2 (5 bases). V was clipped by 5 bases and J by 1 base, with 13 bases between them. The CDR3 runs to 15 residues. Germline CDR1 is SEHNR and CDR2 is FQNEAQ (reference sequence). Here the CDR3 reads CASSPRDAGTDTQYF. The CDR3 DNA sequence: TGTGCCAGCAGCCCCCGGGATGCAGGCACAGATACGCAGTATTTT. Using reference TRBV7-9 and TRBJ2-3 for the parts outside the CDR3, the full variable domain is DTGVSQNPRHKITKRGQNVTFRCDPISEHNRLYWYRQTLGQGPEFLTYFQNEAQLEKSRLLSDRFSAERPKGSFSTLEIQRTEQGDSAMYLCASSPRDAGTDTQYFGPGTRLTVL.

The chain is built from TRBV5-1 and TRBJ2-6, with D perhaps matching TRBD1 (5 bases). V was shortened by 0 bases and J by 2 bases, with 12 bases between the two germline ends. The CDR3 is made up of 17 amino acids. Germline V gene lookup returns CDR1 SGHRS and CDR2 YFSETQ. As DNA, the CDR3 is TGCGCCAGCAGCTTGGGGCAGGGTGAGGCTGGGGCCAACGTCCTGACTTTC. As protein: CASSLGQGEAGANVLTF.

The rearrangement links TRBV4-1 to TRBJ1-6; perhaps TRBD1 as D (6 bases). Germline values: CDR1 MGHRA, CDR2 YSYEKL. Trimming removed 0 bases from V and 13 bases from J, with 10 bases in between. This CDR3 has 13 amino acids. The CDR3 coding sequence is TGCGCCAGCAGCCAAGATTCCCAGGGGCCCCTCCACTTT. Translated, it gives CASSQDSQGPLHF.

The chain is built from TRBV19 and TRBJ1-5, with TRBD1 matching 12 bases. The ends lost 7 bases at V and 7 bases at J; junction bases unmatched: 8. The CDR3 covers 15 residues. Per germline, CDR1 LNHDA and CDR2 SQIVND (reference sequence). The CDR3 loop reads CASNMGQGAGQPQHF. In DNA form, the CDR3 reads TGTGCCAGTAATATGGGACAGGGGGCAGGACAGCCCCAGCATTTT.

V and J are TRBV27 and TRBJ2-1; 10 bases agree with TRBD2. The germline V gene has CDR1 MNHEY and CDR2 SMNVEV (reference sequence). This CDR3 is built from 12 residues. Trimming took 5 bases from V and 14 from J; bases not matched to a gene: 6. The CDR3 nucleotides read TGTGCCAGCAGTCTCAGCGGGGGGGATAAGTTCTTC. This translates into CASSLSGGDKFF.

This chain links TRBV27 with TRBJ1-1; weak D call: TRBD1 (5 bases). V was trimmed by 6 bases and J by 4 bases, leaving 12 bases between them. The CDR3 totals 13 residues. Germline V gene lookup returns CDR1 MNHEY and CDR2 SMNVEV (reference sequence). CDR3 sequence reads: CASRPRGGTEAFF. DNA for the CDR3: TGTGCCAGCAGGCCGCGGGGGGGCACTGAAGCTTTCTTT.

This clone was recorded at least ten times. The chain carries TRBV10-3 and TRBJ2-7; possibly TRBD2 for D (6 bases). The CDR3 extends over 16 amino acids. Germline-derived CDR1 and CDR2 are ENHRY and SYGVKD. V lost 3 bases and J 5 bases, leaving 20 bases between the germline ends. The CDR3 protein is CAISDPRTGEINEQYF. The CDR3 nucleotides read TGTGCCATCAGTGACCCCCGAACGGGGGAGATCAACGAGCAGTACTTC.

This clone was found a few times. The genes are TRBV7-9 and TRBJ2-5; 7 bases map to TRBD1. There are 14 residues in the CDR3. V was clipped by 5 bases and J by 2 bases; unmatched bases: 5. Germline CDR1 is SEHNR and CDR2 is FQNEAQ (reference sequence). CDR3 sequence: CASSQTGQQETQYF. CDR3 nucleotides: TGTGCCAGCAGCCAAACGGGACAGCAAGAGACCCAGTACTTC.

The rearrangement links TRBV27 to TRBJ2-1, with 7 bases fitting TRBD2. Germline CDR1 reads MNHEY; CDR2 reads SMNVEV (reference sequence). This CDR3 contains 14 residues. J gave up 2 bases and V 3 bases, and 1 base lay outside the gene matches. The CDR3 loop is CASSFGGTYNEQFF. The CDR3 bases are TGTGCCAGCAGTTTCGGGGGGACCTACAATGAGCAGTTCTTC.

The CDR3 spells CASSLLGGLGTDTQYF. Here the CDR3 DNA reads TGCGCCAGCAGTCTTCTTGGAGGGCTGGGCACAGATACGCAGTATTTT. The V call is TRBV5-1, the J call TRBJ2-3; weak D call: TRBD2 (6 bases). Between the trimmed V and J ends, which lost 5 bases and 1 base, there was a span of 17 bases. CDR1 SGHRS and CDR2 YFSETQ come from the germline V gene. The CDR3 is 16 residues long.

The chain links TRBV9 to TRBJ2-1; TRBD2 is a possible D gene (5 bases). The CDR3 has 16 residues. Trimming removed 5 bases from V and 8 bases from J, with 23 bases in between. CDR1 SGDLS and CDR2 YYNGEE come from the germline V gene. CDR3 amino acids: CASSPGVTKGSDEQFF. The CDR3 DNA reads TGTGCCAGCAGTCCGGGTGTGACTAAGGGTAGCGATGAGCAGTTCTTC.

The genes are TRBV6-5 and TRBJ1-4; tentatively, D is TRBD1 (5 bases). Trimming left V 0 bases short and J 5 bases short, with 10 bases between. The length of the CDR3 is 15 residues. Per the germline V gene, CDR1 is MNHEY and CDR2 is SVGAGI. CDR3 DNA: TGTGCCAGCAGTTACTCCACCAGGGAAAATGAAAAACTGTTTTTT. Translating gives CASSYSTRENEKLFF.

With respect to this clone: One junction end disagrees with the germline gene, perhaps due to a read error. This chain connects TRBV28 to TRBJ1-6; no reliable D call. The CDR3 contains 12 residues. The germline gives CDR1 MDHEN, CDR2 SYDVKM. In DNA, the CDR3 is TGTGCTGCGAACTCCCATAATTCACCCCTCCACTTT. Translating gives CAANSHNSPLHF.

J is TRBJ1-3 and V is TRBV28; D is unclear. Germline assignment: CDR1 MDHEN and CDR2 SYDVKM. Trimming pared 3 bases from V and 2 bases from J, leaving 5 bases between. This CDR3 has 13 amino acids. The DNA of the CDR3 is TGTGCCAGCAGTTTTACAGCTGGAAACACCATATATTTT. Translated: CASSFTAGNTIYF.

The chain uses TRBV5-1 and TRBJ2-5; 11 bases fit TRBD2. The J call may not be correct, given that the DNA end is closer to TRBJ2-7. CDR3 length equals 14 residues. CDR1 is SGHRS and CDR2 is YFSETQ in the germline V gene. The CDR3 DNA sequence: TGCGCCAGCAGCCCATCCGGGACTAGCGGCGAGCAGTACTTC. Translating it yields CASSPSGTSGEQYF.

The chain employs TRBV30 and TRBJ2-1, with 9 bases aligning to TRBD1. CDR3 size: 13 residues. CDR1 and CDR2 (germline): GTSNPN, SVGIG (reference sequence). V trimming: 5 bases; J trimming: 9 bases; junction bases outside the gene matches: 8. In nucleotides, the CDR3 is TGTGCCTGGTCCGGGACAGGGCGTGCTGAGCAGTTCTTC. Residues: CAWSGTGRAEQFF. Full variable domain (rest looked up from reference TRBV30 and TRBJ2-1): SQTIHQWPATLVQPVGSPLSLECTVEGTSNPNLYWYRQAAGRGLQLLFYSVGIGQISSEVPQNLSASRPQDRQFILSSKKLLLSDSGFYLCAWSGTGRAEQFFGPGTRLTVL.

The rearrangement joins TRBV20-1 to TRBJ1-1, with D unclear. The CDR3 is 11 amino acids. Germline assignment: CDR1 DFQATT and CDR2 SNEGSKA (reference sequence). Trimming cost V 8 bases and J 7 bases, with 14 bases left between them. The CDR3 DNA follows: TGCAGTACTACCCCAGGAGGTGAAGCTTTCTTT. Translated, it gives CSTTPGGEAFF.

The CDR3 protein is CASSQVRGGNQPQHF. The CDR3 DNA follows: TGCGCCAGCAGCCAAGTCCGGGGAGGGAATCAGCCCCAGCATTTT. V and J are TRBV4-3 and TRBJ1-5; D call uncertain. CDR1 is LGHNA, CDR2 YSLEER, per germline. V shed 1 base and J shed 4 bases, with 11 bases lying between them. This CDR3 region has 15 residues.

The chain uses TRBV28 and TRBJ2-2; maybe TRBD2 (5 bases). The V and J ends lost 11 bases and 3 bases respectively, with 10 bases between them. Germline V gene sequence: CDR1 MDHEN, CDR2 SYDVKM. The CDR3 sequence is 12 residues long. CDR3 sequence: CAGKEDTGELFF. CDR3 DNA sequence: TGTGCCGGAAAGGAGGACACCGGGGAGCTGTTTTTT.

There are a few counts of this clone. This sequence joins TRBV4-2 and TRBJ2-7; D possibly corresponds to TRBD1 (5 bases). CDR1 and CDR2 (germline): LGHNA, YNFKEQ. The CDR3 is 16 residues long. Deletions cut 1 base from V and 2 bases from J, with 15 bases between. The CDR3, as DNA: TGTGCCAGCAGCCAAGTAGGGAAAGACAGTCCCTACGAGCAGTACTTC. It codes for CASSQVGKDSPYEQYF.

This chain joins TRBV9 and TRBJ2-3; no definite D call. The ends were cut back, 1 base at V and 0 bases at J, with 9 bases in the middle. The germline CDR1 and CDR2 sequences are SGDLS and YYNGEE. This CDR3 is 15 amino acids long. This chain's CDR3 is CASSVITTSTDTQYF. CDR3 coding DNA: TGTGCCAGCAGCGTAATAACTACTAGCACAGATACGCAGTATTTT.

The rearrangement links TRBV6-5 to TRBJ1-1; 11 positions match TRBD1. The CDR3 spans 13 residues. The V segment lost 7 bases and the J segment 11 bases; nucleotides outside the gene matches: 9. The V gene's germline CDR1 is MNHEY and CDR2 SVGAGI. CDR3 in DNA: TGTGCCAGCATGGCCCGGGACAGGGGGTTGGCTTTCTTT. Protein sequence: CASMARDRGLAFF.

The table lists this clone with a few counts. With a much larger clone just one base away, this may be a read error. The chain joins TRBV4-1 to TRBJ2-3; 9 bases line up with TRBD2. The CDR3 is 16 amino acids. Germline V gives CDR1 MGHRA, CDR2 YSYEKL. Unmatched junction bases numbered 9, after V lost 4 bases and J lost 4 bases. DNA of the CDR3: TGCGCCAGCAGCCGCCCCGTGGCGGGGGGGGCAGATACGCAGTATTTT. It codes for CASSRPVAGGADTQYF.